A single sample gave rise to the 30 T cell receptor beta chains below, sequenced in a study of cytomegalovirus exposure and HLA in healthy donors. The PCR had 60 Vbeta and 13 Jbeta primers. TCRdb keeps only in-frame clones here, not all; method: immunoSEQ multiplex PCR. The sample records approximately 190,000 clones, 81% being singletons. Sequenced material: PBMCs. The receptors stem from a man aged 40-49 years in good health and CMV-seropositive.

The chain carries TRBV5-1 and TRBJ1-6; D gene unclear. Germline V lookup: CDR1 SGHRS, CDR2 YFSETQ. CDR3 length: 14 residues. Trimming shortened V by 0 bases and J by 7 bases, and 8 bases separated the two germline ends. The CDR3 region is CASSLGASNSPLHF. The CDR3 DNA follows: TGCGCCAGCAGCTTGGGGGCTTCGAATTCACCCCTCCACTTT.

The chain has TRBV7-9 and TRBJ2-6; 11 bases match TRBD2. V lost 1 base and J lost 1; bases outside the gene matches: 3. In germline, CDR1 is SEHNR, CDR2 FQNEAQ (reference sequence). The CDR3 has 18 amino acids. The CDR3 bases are TGTGCCAGCAGCTTAGTAGCGGGAGGGCGATCTGGGGCCAACGTCCTGACTTTC. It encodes CASSLVAGGRSGANVLTF.

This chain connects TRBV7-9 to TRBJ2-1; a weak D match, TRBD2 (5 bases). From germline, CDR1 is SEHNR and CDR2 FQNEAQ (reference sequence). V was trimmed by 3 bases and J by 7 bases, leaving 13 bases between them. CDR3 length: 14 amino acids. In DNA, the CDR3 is TGTGCCAGCAGCTTTGTCACACTAGGGAATGAGCAGTTCTTC. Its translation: CASSFVTLGNEQFF. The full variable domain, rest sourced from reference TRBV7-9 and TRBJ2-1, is DTGVSQNPRHKITKRGQNVTFRCDPISEHNRLYWYRQTLGQGPEFLTYFQNEAQLEKSRLLSDRFSAERPKGSFSTLEIQRTEQGDSAMYLCASSFVTLGNEQFFGPGTRLTVL.

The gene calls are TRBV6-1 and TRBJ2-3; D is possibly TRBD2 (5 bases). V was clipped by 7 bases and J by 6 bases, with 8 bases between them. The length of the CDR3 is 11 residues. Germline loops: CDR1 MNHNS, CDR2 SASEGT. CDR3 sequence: CASKRGDTQYF. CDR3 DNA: TGTGCCAGCAAGCGCGGGGATACGCAGTATTTT.

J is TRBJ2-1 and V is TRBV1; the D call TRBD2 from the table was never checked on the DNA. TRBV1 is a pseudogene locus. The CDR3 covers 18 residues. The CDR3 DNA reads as TGCACCAGCAGCCAAGTCCTGCGAACTAGCGTTTGGTACAATGAGCAGTTCTTC. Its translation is CTSSQVLRTSVWYNEQFF.

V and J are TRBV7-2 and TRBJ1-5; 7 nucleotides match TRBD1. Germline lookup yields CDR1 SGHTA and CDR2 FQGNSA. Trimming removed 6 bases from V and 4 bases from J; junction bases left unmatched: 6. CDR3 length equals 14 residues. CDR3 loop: CASRSGTANQPQHF. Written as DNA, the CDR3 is TGTGCCAGCAGGTCCGGGACAGCTAATCAGCCCCAGCATTTT.

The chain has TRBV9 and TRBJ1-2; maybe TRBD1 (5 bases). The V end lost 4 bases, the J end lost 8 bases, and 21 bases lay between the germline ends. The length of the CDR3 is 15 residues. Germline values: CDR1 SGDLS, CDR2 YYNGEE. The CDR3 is CASSSGGFVGPGYTF. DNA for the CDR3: TGTGCCAGCAGCTCTGGTGGGTTCGTGGGGCCCGGCTACACCTTC.

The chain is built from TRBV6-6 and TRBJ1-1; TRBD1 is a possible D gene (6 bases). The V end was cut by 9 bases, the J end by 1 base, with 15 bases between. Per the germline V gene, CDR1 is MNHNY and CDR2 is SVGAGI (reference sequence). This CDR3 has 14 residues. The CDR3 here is CASHETGSNTEAFF. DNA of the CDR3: TGTGCCAGTCACGAGACAGGTTCGAACACTGAAGCTTTCTTT.

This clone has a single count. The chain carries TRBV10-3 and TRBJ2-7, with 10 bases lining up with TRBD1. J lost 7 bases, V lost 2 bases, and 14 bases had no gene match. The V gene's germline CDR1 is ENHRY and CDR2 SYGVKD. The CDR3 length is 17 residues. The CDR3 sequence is CAISEKALLGQGEEQYF. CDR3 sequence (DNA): TGTGCCATCAGTGAGAAGGCCCTGTTAGGACAGGGGGAAGAGCAGTACTTC.

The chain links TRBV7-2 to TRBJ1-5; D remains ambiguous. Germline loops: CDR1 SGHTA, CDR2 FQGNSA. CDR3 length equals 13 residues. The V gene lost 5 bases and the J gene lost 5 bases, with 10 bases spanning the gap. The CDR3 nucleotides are TGTGCCAGCAGCCCCCAGTACGATCAGCCCCAGCATTTT. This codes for CASSPQYDQPQHF.

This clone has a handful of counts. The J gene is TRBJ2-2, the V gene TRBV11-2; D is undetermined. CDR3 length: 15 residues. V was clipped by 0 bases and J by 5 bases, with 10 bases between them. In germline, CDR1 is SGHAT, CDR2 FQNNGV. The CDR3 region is CASSLESARTGELFF. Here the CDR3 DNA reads TGTGCCAGCAGCTTAGAAAGCGCACGGACCGGGGAGCTGTTTTTT.

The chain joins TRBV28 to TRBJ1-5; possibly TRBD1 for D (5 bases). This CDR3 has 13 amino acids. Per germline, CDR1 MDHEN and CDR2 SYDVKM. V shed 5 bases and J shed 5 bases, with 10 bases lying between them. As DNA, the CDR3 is TGTGCCAGCAGTCTGCAGGGTTATCAGCCCCAGCATTTT. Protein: CASSLQGYQPQHF. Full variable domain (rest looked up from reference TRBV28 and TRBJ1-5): DVKVTQSSRYLVKRTGEKVFLECVQDMDHENMFWYRQDPGLGLRLIYFSYDVKMKEKGDIPEGYSVSREKKERFSLILESASTNQTSMYLCASSLQGYQPQHFGDGTRLSIL.

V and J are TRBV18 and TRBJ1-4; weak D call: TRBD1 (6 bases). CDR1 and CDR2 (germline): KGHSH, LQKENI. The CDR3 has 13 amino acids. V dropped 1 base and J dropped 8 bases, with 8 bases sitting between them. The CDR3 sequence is CASSPQGDEKLFF. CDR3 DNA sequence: TGTGCCAGCTCACCACAGGGGGACGAAAAACTGTTTTTT.

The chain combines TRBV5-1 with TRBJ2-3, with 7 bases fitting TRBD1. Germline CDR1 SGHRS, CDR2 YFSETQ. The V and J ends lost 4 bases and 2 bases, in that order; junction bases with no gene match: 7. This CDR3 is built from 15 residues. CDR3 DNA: TGCGCCAGCAGCCCCAGAGGGGGCACCACAGATACGCAGTATTTT. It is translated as CASSPRGGTTDTQYF.

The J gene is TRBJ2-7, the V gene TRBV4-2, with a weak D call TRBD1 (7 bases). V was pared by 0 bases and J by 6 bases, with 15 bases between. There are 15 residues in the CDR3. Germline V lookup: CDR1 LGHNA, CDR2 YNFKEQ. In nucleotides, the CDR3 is TGTGCCAGCAGCCAAGAAAGAGGCCAGGGGGGCGAGCAGTACTTC. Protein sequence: CASSQERGQGGEQYF.

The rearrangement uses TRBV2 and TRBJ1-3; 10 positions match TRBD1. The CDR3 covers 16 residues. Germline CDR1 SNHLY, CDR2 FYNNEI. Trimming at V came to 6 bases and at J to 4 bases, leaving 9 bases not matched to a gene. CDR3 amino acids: CASSNGQGVSGNTIYF. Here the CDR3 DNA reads TGTGCCAGCAGCAACGGACAGGGGGTATCCGGAAACACCATATATTTT.

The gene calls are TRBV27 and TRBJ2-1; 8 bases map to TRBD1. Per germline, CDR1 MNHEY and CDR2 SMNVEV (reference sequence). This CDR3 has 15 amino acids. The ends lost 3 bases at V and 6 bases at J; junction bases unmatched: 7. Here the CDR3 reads CASSLSQGEVNEQFF. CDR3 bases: TGTGCCAGCAGTTTGTCACAGGGGGAGGTCAATGAGCAGTTCTTC.

The DNA for the CDR3 is TGTGCCAGCAGCTTCGGAGGTGGTAGCGGGGGGGCGGAGACCCAGTACTTC. It codes for CASSFGGGSGGAETQYF. This sequence joins TRBV7-9 and TRBJ2-5, with TRBD2 matching over 11 bases. After removal of 3 bases from V and 5 bases from J, the junction contained 11 bases not matched to a gene. Germline V gene data show CDR1 as SEHNR and CDR2 as FQNEAQ (reference sequence). The CDR3 length is 17 residues.

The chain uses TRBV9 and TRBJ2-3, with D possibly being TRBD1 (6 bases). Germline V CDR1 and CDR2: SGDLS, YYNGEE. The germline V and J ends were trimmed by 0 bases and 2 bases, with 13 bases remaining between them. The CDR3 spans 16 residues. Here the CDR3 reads CASSVGTASVTDTQYF. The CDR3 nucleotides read TGTGCCAGCAGCGTAGGGACAGCCTCGGTCACAGATACGCAGTATTTT.

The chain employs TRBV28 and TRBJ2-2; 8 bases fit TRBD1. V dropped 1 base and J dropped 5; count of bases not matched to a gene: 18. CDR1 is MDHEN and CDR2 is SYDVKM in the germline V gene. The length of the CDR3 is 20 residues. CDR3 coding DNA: TGTGCCAGCAGTTTATTCAGTGGGGCAGGGGGCTCCCAGTATACCGGGGAGCTGTTTTTT. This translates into CASSLFSGAGGSQYTGELFF.

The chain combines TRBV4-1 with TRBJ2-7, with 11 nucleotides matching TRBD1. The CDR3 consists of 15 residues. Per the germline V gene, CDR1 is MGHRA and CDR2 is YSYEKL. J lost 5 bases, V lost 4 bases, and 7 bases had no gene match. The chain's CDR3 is CASSPGQGAKNEQYF. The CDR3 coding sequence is TGCGCCAGCAGCCCCGGACAGGGGGCAAAGAACGAGCAGTACTTC.

The CDR3 region has the DNA TGTGCCAGCAGTGATAGACAGGGCACCTACGAGCAGTACTTC. Translated, it gives CASSDRQGTYEQYF. The chain recombines TRBV6-1 with TRBJ2-7; TRBD1 aligns across 7 bases. Germline V gives CDR1 MNHNS, CDR2 SASEGT. Trimming took 3 bases from V and 2 from J; bases not matched to a gene: 4. CDR3 length equals 14 residues.

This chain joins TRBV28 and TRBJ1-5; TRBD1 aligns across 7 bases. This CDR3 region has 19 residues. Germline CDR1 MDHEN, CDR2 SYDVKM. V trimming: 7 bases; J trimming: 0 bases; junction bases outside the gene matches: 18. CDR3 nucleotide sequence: TGTGCCAGCACTGAGCCTGGACAGGCAATCCCCTATAGCAATCAGCCCCAGCATTTT. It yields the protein CASTEPGQAIPYSNQPQHF.

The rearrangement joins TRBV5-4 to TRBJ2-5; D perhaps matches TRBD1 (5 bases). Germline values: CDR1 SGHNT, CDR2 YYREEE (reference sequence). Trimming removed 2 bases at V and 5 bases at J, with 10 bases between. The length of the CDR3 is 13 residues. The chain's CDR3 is CASSFQGGETQYF. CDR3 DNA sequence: TGTGCCAGCAGCTTCCAGGGCGGCGAGACCCAGTACTTC. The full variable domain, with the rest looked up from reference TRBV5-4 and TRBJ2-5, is ETGVTQSPTHLIKTRGQQVTLRCSSQSGHNTVSWYQQALGQGPQFIFQYYREEENGRGNFPPRFSGLQFPNYSSELNVNALELDDSALYLCASSFQGGETQYFGPGTRLLVL.

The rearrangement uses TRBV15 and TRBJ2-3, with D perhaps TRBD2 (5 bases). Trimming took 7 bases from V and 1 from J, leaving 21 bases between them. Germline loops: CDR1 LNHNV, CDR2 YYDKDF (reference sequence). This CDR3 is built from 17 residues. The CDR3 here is CATTGGLLRAGTDTQYF. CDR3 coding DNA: TGTGCCACCACCGGAGGCCTGCTACGGGCGGGCACAGATACGCAGTATTTT.

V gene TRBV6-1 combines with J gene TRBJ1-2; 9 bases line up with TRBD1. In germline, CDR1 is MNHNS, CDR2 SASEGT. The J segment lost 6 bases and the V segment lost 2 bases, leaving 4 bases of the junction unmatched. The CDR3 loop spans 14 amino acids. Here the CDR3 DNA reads TGTGCCAGCAGTGAAAGGGGACAGGGTAATGGCTACACCTTC. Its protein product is CASSERGQGNGYTF.

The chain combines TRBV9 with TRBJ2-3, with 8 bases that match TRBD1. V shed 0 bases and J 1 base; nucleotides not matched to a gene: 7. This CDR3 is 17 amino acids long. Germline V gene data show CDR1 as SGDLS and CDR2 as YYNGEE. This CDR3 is CASSVADRGGGTDTQYF. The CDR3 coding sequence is TGTGCCAGCAGCGTAGCTGACAGGGGCGGGGGCACAGATACGCAGTATTTT.

For the CDR3, the DNA is TGTGCCAGCAAACTAGCCGCTAGCACAGATACGCAGTATTTT. This translates into CASKLAASTDTQYF. The rearrangement joins TRBV2 to TRBJ2-3, with D tentatively TRBD2 (6 bases). Germline V CDR1 and CDR2: SNHLY, FYNNEI. V was clipped by 7 bases and J by 0 bases, with 11 bases between them. The CDR3 length is 14 residues.

CDR3 loop: CASSYTGGRYTGELFF. The CDR3 DNA is TGTGCCAGCAGCTACACAGGGGGACGGTACACCGGGGAGCTGTTTTTT. V and J are TRBV5-6 and TRBJ2-2; 8 nucleotides align to TRBD1. CDR3 length: 16 amino acids. The germline V gene encodes CDR1 SGHDT and CDR2 YYEEEE. Unmatched junction bases numbered 7, after V lost 3 bases and J lost 3 bases.

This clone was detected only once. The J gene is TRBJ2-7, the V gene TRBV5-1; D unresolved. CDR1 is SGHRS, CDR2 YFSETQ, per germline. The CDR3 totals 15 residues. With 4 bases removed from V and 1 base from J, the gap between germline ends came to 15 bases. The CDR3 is CASSLGEAISYEQYF. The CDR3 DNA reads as TGCGCCAGCAGCCTTGGAGAAGCAATTTCCTACGAGCAGTACTTC. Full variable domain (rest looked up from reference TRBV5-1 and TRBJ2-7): KAGVTQTPRYLIKTRGQQVTLSCSPISGHRSVSWYQQTPGQGLQFLFEYFSETQRNKGNFPGRFSGRQFSNSRSEMNVSTLELGDSALYLCASSLGEAISYEQYFGPGTRLTVT.